Following are 29 T cell receptor beta chains from one sample sequenced in a study of PD-L1 blockade in urothelial cancer. The time point is: peripheral blood 6 weeks after treatment start. Libraries were prepared by immunoSEQ multiplex PCR; TCRdb keeps only in-frame clonotypes and omits some of them. There are 38,000 or so clones in the sample; approximately 85% occur only once, and 2.6% lies in the top ten. The specimen comprised PBMCs, sampled around atezolizumab (anti-PD-L1) treatment. The source of these receptors is a man in his 70s with urothelial cancer.

This chain connects TRBV2 to TRBJ2-5; 13 positions match TRBD2. There are 15 residues in the CDR3. V gave up 6 bases and J gave up 4 bases; unmatched junction bases: 5. CDR1 SNHLY and CDR2 FYNNEI come from the germline V gene. CDR3 nucleotide sequence: TGTGCCAGCAGCGGGGGGACTAGCGGGATAGAGACCCAGTACTTC. Its protein product is CASSGGTSGIETQYF.

The V and J genes are TRBV6-6 and TRBJ2-7; 10 nucleotides match TRBD1. Germline CDR1 is MNHNY and CDR2 is SVGAGI (reference sequence). After removal of 5 bases from V and 5 bases from J, the junction contained 9 bases not matched to a gene. The CDR3 consists of 15 residues. The CDR3 DNA reads TGTGCCAGCAGTAGAAACTCCGGGACAGGGGACGAGCAGTACTTC. This sequence encodes CASSRNSGTGDEQYF.

The table lists this clone with a few counts. CDR3 coding DNA: TGCGCCAGCAGCTTGGTCGGCTATGGCTACACCTTC. Translated, it gives CASSLVGYGYTF. This rearrangement joins TRBV5-1 to TRBJ1-2; D not resolved. The length of the CDR3 is 12 residues. The V and J ends lost 0 bases and 4 bases respectively, with 4 bases between them. Germline V gene data show CDR1 as SGHRS and CDR2 as YFSETQ.

This chain joins TRBV28 and TRBJ2-1; D is unresolved. Germline lookup yields CDR1 MDHEN and CDR2 SYDVKM. The CDR3 contains 12 residues. V lost 4 bases to trimming and J lost 9 bases, with 10 bases between them. The DNA of the CDR3 is TGTGCCAGCAGTTCTACTGCAGGTGAGCAGTTCTTC. Amino acid sequence: CASSSTAGEQFF.

The chain couples TRBV29-1 to TRBJ2-3, with 9 bases lining up with TRBD2. There are 16 residues in the CDR3. The ends lost 7 bases at V and 5 bases at J; junction bases unmatched: 16. From germline, CDR1 is SQVTM and CDR2 ANQGSEA. The CDR3 here is CSAVVGRREGKDTQYF. The CDR3, as DNA: TGCAGCGCCGTCGTCGGGCGGCGGGAGGGTAAAGATACGCAGTATTTT.

The chain uses TRBV11-2 and TRBJ2-4; maybe TRBD1 (5 bases). The germline V gene encodes CDR1 SGHAT and CDR2 FQNNGV. V lost 4 bases and J lost 6, with 13 bases in between. CDR3 length equals 14 residues. CDR3 in amino acids: CASSSGGRGNIQYF. The DNA of the CDR3 is TGTGCCAGCAGCTCAGGTGGTAGGGGAAACATTCAGTACTTC.

The V and J genes are TRBV5-1 and TRBJ2-7; D unresolved. The CDR3 is 14 residues long. Trimming stripped 0 bases from V and 2 bases from J, with 9 bases between. The V gene's germline CDR1 is SGHRS and CDR2 YFSETQ. The CDR3 coding sequence is TGCGCCAGCAGCTTGGAGACCGACACCTACGAGCAGTACTTC. It yields the protein CASSLETDTYEQYF.

The genes are TRBV5-1 and TRBJ1-2; the match to TRBD1 covers 7 bases. This CDR3 comprises 14 residues. V gave up 4 bases and J gave up 2 bases; unmatched junction bases: 5. In germline, CDR1 is SGHRS, CDR2 YFSETQ. CDR3: CASSPTTGNYGYTF. The CDR3 nucleotides are TGCGCCAGCAGCCCTACGACAGGGAACTATGGCTACACCTTC.

The V and J genes are TRBV11-2 and TRBJ2-3; weak D call: TRBD2 (5 bases). Deletions cut 1 base from V and 4 bases from J, with 9 bases between. The CDR3 has 14 residues. Germline V gene lookup returns CDR1 SGHAT and CDR2 FQNNGV. CDR3 loop: CASSLGLASDTQYF. For the CDR3, the DNA is TGTGCCAGCAGCTTAGGGCTAGCTTCAGATACGCAGTATTTT.

In its sample, this clone was seen once. The chain couples TRBV27 to TRBJ2-6; maybe TRBD2 (5 bases). This CDR3 spans 16 amino acids. The V end was cut by 6 bases, the J end by 7 bases, with 19 bases between. Germline V CDR1 and CDR2: MNHEY, SMNVEV (reference sequence). The CDR3 sequence is CASSRRVGAAANVLTF. CDR3 nucleotide sequence: TGTGCCAGCAGCAGGCGGGTGGGAGCGGCCGCCAACGTCCTGACTTTC.

The chain combines TRBV30 with TRBJ1-5; perhaps TRBD1 as D (6 bases). Germline V CDR1 and CDR2: GTSNPN, SVGIG (reference sequence). CDR3 length: 16 residues. V lost 1 base, J lost 3 bases, and 16 bases lay in between. The CDR3 reads CAWSAGQPGANQPQHF. The CDR3 DNA reads as TGTGCCTGGAGTGCCGGACAGCCCGGGGCCAATCAGCCCCAGCATTTT. Full variable domain (outside the CDR3, taken from reference TRBV30 and TRBJ1-5): SQTIHQWPATLVQPVGSPLSLECTVEGTSNPNLYWYRQAAGRGLQLLFYSVGIGQISSEVPQNLSASRPQDRQFILSSKKLLLSDSGFYLCAWSAGQPGANQPQHFGDGTRLSIL.

This rearrangement joins TRBV5-4 to TRBJ1-1; D call uncertain. Germline values: CDR1 SGHNT, CDR2 YYREEE (reference sequence). The V gene lost 0 bases and the J gene lost 0 bases, with 6 bases spanning the gap. The CDR3 is 14 residues long. CDR3 DNA sequence: TGTGCCAGCAGCTTGGGGAGATTGAACACTGAAGCTTTCTTT. The encoded protein is CASSLGRLNTEAFF.

The rearrangement uses TRBV28 and TRBJ2-7; 8 bases fit TRBD2. The CDR3 has 15 residues. Trimming at V came to 2 bases and at J to 1 base, leaving 4 bases not matched to a gene. Germline V lookup: CDR1 MDHEN, CDR2 SYDVKM. For the CDR3, the DNA is TGTGCCAGCAGTTTAGGCGGGAGGACGTCCTACGAGCAGTACTTC. Translated: CASSLGGRTSYEQYF.

A few counts support this clone. The CDR3 region has the DNA TGTGCCAGCAGCTTGGAGACAGGGGGCTTAGGAAACACTGAAGCTTTCTTT. This translates into CASSLETGGLGNTEAFF. The J gene is TRBJ1-1, the V gene TRBV5-6; TRBD1 matches at 10 bases. J gave up 2 bases and V 0 bases, and 7 bases lay outside the gene matches. CDR3 size: 17 residues. CDR1 is SGHDT and CDR2 is YYEEEE in the germline V gene.

The V call is TRBV6-5, the J call TRBJ2-4; TRBD1 agrees at 7 bases. The CDR3 is 13 residues long. V was pared by 6 bases and J by 8 bases, with 7 bases of the junction left unmatched. Germline lookup yields CDR1 MNHEY and CDR2 SVGAGI. CDR3: CASSRQGLDIQYF. Written as DNA, the CDR3 is TGTGCCAGCAGCCGACAGGGATTGGACATTCAGTACTTC.

CDR3 DNA: TGCGCCAGCAGCCAAGAATCGGGACTAGCGGGAGCTGGGGAGCAGTTCTTC. Amino acids: CASSQESGLAGAGEQFF. The chain uses TRBV4-1 and TRBJ2-1, with 14 nucleotides matching TRBD2. The trim removed 0 bases at V and 10 bases at J, leaving 8 bases unmatched. The CDR3 loop spans 17 amino acids. The germline V gene has CDR1 MGHRA and CDR2 YSYEKL.

This chain links TRBV30 with TRBJ2-1, with D unclear. V was pared by 4 bases and J by 9 bases, with 16 bases between. Germline CDR1 reads GTSNPN; CDR2 reads SVGIG (reference sequence). CDR3 length: 13 residues. The CDR3 coding sequence is TGTGCCTGGAACGGCAACGCAGCGCTTGAGCAGTTCTTC. Its protein product is CAWNGNAALEQFF.

The rearrangement links TRBV10-1 to TRBJ2-1, with 8 bases lining up with TRBD1. The CDR3 is 15 amino acids. The V gene end was trimmed by 3 bases and the J gene end by 3 bases; junction bases not matched to a gene: 4. Germline values: CDR1 WNHNN, CDR2 SYGVQD (reference sequence). In DNA, the CDR3 is TGCGCCAGCAGTGAAGGGACAGGCGGCTACAATGAGCAGTTCTTC. This codes for CASSEGTGGYNEQFF.

The chain has TRBV28 and TRBJ2-5, with TRBD1 matching over 7 bases. Germline lookup yields CDR1 MDHEN and CDR2 SYDVKM. This CDR3 is 16 amino acids long. J lost 2 bases, V lost 5 bases, and 11 bases had no gene match. CDR3 residues: CASSRIRQGSQETQYF. As DNA, the CDR3 is TGTGCCAGCAGTCGAATAAGACAGGGTTCTCAAGAGACCCAGTACTTC.

The chain employs TRBV28 and TRBJ2-1; possibly TRBD2 for D (6 bases). The CDR3 sequence is 16 residues long. The V gene's germline CDR1 is MDHEN and CDR2 SYDVKM. The ends were cut back, 7 bases at V and 0 bases at J, with 16 bases in the middle. CDR3 protein: CASTSTDGSSYNEQFF. CDR3 nucleotide sequence: TGTGCCAGCACCTCGACCGACGGGAGCTCCTACAATGAGCAGTTCTTC.

The genes are TRBV7-6 and TRBJ2-1; TRBD2 aligns across 10 bases. Germline lookup yields CDR1 SGHVS and CDR2 FNYEAQ. The junction had 7 bases not matched to a gene; V was cut back by 5 bases and J by 0 bases. This CDR3 is 17 amino acids long. DNA of the CDR3: TGTGCCAGCAGCGTTAGGACTAGCGGAAACTCCTACAATGAGCAGTTCTTC. Its translation is CASSVRTSGNSYNEQFF.

The chain uses TRBV27 and TRBJ2-7; 14 bases align to TRBD2. Trimming cost V 5 bases and J 3 bases; bases outside gene matches: 12. The germline gives CDR1 MNHEY, CDR2 SMNVEV (reference sequence). CDR3 size: 18 residues. CDR3 DNA sequence: TGTGCCAGCAGTCCTTACGGACTAGCGGGGGGCCGAGACTACGAGCAGTACTTC. Protein sequence: CASSPYGLAGGRDYEQYF.

The chain recombines TRBV18 with TRBJ1-4, with D tentatively TRBD1 (5 bases). V dropped 1 base and J dropped 8 bases, with 8 bases sitting between them. In germline, CDR1 is KGHSH, CDR2 LQKENI. The CDR3 totals 13 residues. The CDR3 DNA sequence: TGTGCCAGCTCACCACAGGGGTTCGAAAAACTGTTTTTT. This encodes CASSPQGFEKLFF.

This chain links TRBV11-2 with TRBJ2-1, with 7 bases matching TRBD2. The V gene's germline CDR1 is SGHAT and CDR2 FQNNGV. The CDR3 has 17 amino acids. The junction had 12 bases not matched to a gene; V was cut back by 6 bases and J by 1 base. CDR3 nucleotide sequence: TGTGCCAGCAGTTCCTTTAGGCGGGGGTTGTCCTACAATGAGCAGTTCTTC. Its protein product is CASSSFRRGLSYNEQFF.

The rearrangement uses TRBV7-9 and TRBJ1-2; 11 positions match TRBD1. Germline CDR1 reads SEHNR; CDR2 reads FQNEAQ (reference sequence). The CDR3 totals 18 residues. V shed 5 bases and J 0 bases; nucleotides not matched to a gene: 11. The CDR3 bases are TGTGCCAGCAGCGGGAGGGGGACAGGGGGAATTCCTAACTATGGCTACACCTTC. It encodes CASSGRGTGGIPNYGYTF.

The chain has TRBV19 and TRBJ1-2; TRBD1 might be the D (6 bases). There are 16 residues in the CDR3. Germline loops: CDR1 LNHDA, CDR2 SQIVND (reference sequence). V dropped 6 bases and J dropped 6 bases, with 23 bases sitting between them. The CDR3 reads CASSTIGTKRSDGYTF. The CDR3 bases are TGTGCCAGTAGCACGATCGGGACAAAGCGATCCGATGGCTACACCTTC. Full variable domain (outside the CDR3, taken from reference TRBV19 and TRBJ1-2): DGGITQSPKYLFRKEGQNVTLSCEQNLNHDAMYWYRQDPGQGLRLIYYSQIVNDFQKGDIAEGYSVSREKKESFPLTVTSAQKNPTAFYLCASSTIGTKRSDGYTFGSGTRLTVV.

The chain has TRBV5-1 and TRBJ2-7, with 11 bases that match TRBD2. Germline CDR1 SGHRS, CDR2 YFSETQ. CDR3 length: 15 amino acids. V trimming: 4 bases; J trimming: 0 bases; junction bases outside the gene matches: 3. CDR3 in amino acids: CASSPTSGGSYEQYF. The DNA of the CDR3 is TGCGCCAGCAGCCCTACTAGCGGGGGCTCCTACGAGCAGTACTTC. The variable domain in full, with the rest retrieved from reference TRBV5-1 and TRBJ2-7, is KAGVTQTPRYLIKTRGQQVTLSCSPISGHRSVSWYQQTPGQGLQFLFEYFSETQRNKGNFPGRFSGRQFSNSRSEMNVSTLELGDSALYLCASSPTSGGSYEQYFGPGTRLTVT.

This clone was observed a handful of times. The genes are TRBV4-1 and TRBJ2-1; 11 bases map to TRBD2. Germline V gene data show CDR1 as MGHRA and CDR2 as YSYEKL. This CDR3 is built from 15 residues. Germline trimming cut 1 base from V and 4 bases from J; bases unmatched to any gene: 0. DNA for the CDR3: TGCGCCAGCAGCCAAGGACTAGCGGGATACAATGAGCAGTTCTTC. It translates to CASSQGLAGYNEQFF.

This clone was counted a few times. This chain uses TRBV5-4 with TRBJ2-3; unclear D gene. The germline CDR1 and CDR2 sequences are SGHNT and YYREEE (reference sequence). There are 15 residues in the CDR3. V was cut by 2 bases and J by 1 base, with 11 bases left in between. CDR3 region: CASSLSVARTDTQYF. The CDR3 DNA reads TGTGCCAGCAGCTTAAGCGTAGCCCGCACAGATACGCAGTATTTT.